One sample yielded the 32 T cell receptor beta chains listed below, sequenced in a study of blood T cell repertoires in COVID-19 (dated by TCRdb to 2018 to 2020). Receptors were amplified or captured by the immunoSEQ multiplex PCR assay. Here the immuneACCESS table is served through TCRdb, limited to in-frame sequences with V and J called. Missing clones are a known gap in these copies; in checked studies unresolved V genes cover under half, and the rest lacks a known reason. The sample has approximately 200,000 clones on record, 85% of them singletons. The top ten clones comprise 18% of the sample. The specimen was PBMCs or T cells enriched from blood (not recorded which). The origin of the receptors is a middle-aged man who had recovered from COVID-19.

The chain has TRBV11-2 and TRBJ2-1, with D perhaps TRBD2 (6 bases). Germline-derived CDR1 and CDR2 are SGHAT and FQNNGV. The CDR3 runs 13 residues. The V end was cut by 3 bases, the J end by 6 bases, with 9 bases between. The CDR3, as DNA: TGTGCCAGCAGCTTTGAGCGGGCCAATGAGCAGTTCTTC. This translates into CASSFERANEQFF.

This chain joins TRBV6-2 or TRBV6-3 and TRBJ2-7; tentatively, D is TRBD1 (6 bases). This CDR3 contains 18 residues. The V end lost 2 bases, the J end lost 0 bases, and 20 bases lay between the germline ends. Germline CDR1 reads MNHEY; CDR2 reads SVGEGT. CDR3 nucleotides: TGTGCCAGCAGTTACCCTCGTCCAGGGGCCTACAACTCCTACGAGCAGTACTTC. This gives the protein CASSYPRPGAYNSYEQYF.

The genes are TRBV5-6 and TRBJ2-7; a weak D match, TRBD1 (6 bases). The CDR3 loop spans 12 amino acids. Between the trimmed V and J ends, which lost 0 bases and 9 bases, there was a span of 10 bases. The germline V gene has CDR1 SGHDT and CDR2 YYEEEE. CDR3 amino acids: CASSLGDIVQYF. CDR3 sequence (DNA): TGTGCCAGCAGCTTGGGGGACATCGTGCAGTACTTC.

CDR3 coding DNA: TGTGCCAGCAGCCCAAGGACTAGCGGGGGCTCCACCGGGGAGCTGTTTTTT. The encoded protein is CASSPRTSGGSTGELFF. This chain uses TRBV7-2 with TRBJ2-2; TRBD2 matches at 13 bases. The CDR3 consists of 17 residues. V lost 5 bases to trimming and J lost 4 bases; unmatched junction nucleotides: 7. Germline V gene lookup returns CDR1 SGHTA and CDR2 FQGNSA.

The chain is built from TRBV9 and TRBJ1-5, with D unresolved. The germline V gene encodes CDR1 SGDLS and CDR2 YYNGEE. This CDR3 comprises 13 residues. V was clipped by 0 bases and J by 7 bases, with 8 bases between them. The CDR3 is CASSVEDGQPQHF. The CDR3 DNA reads TGTGCCAGCAGCGTAGAAGACGGGCAGCCCCAGCATTTT. Based on the CDR3 plus reference TRBV9 and TRBJ1-5, the full variable domain is DSGVTQTPKHLITATGQRVTLRCSPRSGDLSVYWYQQSLDQGLQFLIQYYNGEERAKGNILERFSAQQFPDLHSELNLSSLELGDSALYFCASSVEDGQPQHFGDGTRLSIL.

CDR3 DNA sequence: TGTGCCAGCAGCGTAGGGTCCGGGGGCAATCAGCCCCAGCATTTT. Protein product: CASSVGSGGNQPQHF. V is TRBV9 and J is TRBJ1-5, with D unclear. CDR1 is SGDLS and CDR2 is YYNGEE in the germline V gene. The CDR3 sequence is 15 residues long. V lost 0 bases and J 2 bases, leaving 9 bases between the germline ends.

The chain recombines TRBV11-3 with TRBJ2-7; 8 nucleotides align to TRBD2. V lost 0 bases, J lost 4 bases, and 11 bases stayed unmatched. In germline, CDR1 is SGHNT, CDR2 YENEEA. The CDR3 runs to 17 residues. The CDR3 DNA reads as TGTGCCAGCAGCTTAGACGTTAGCGGGATATTCTCGTACGAGCAGTACTTC. It yields the protein CASSLDVSGIFSYEQYF.

The chain is built from TRBV19 and TRBJ2-2, with 7 bases fitting TRBD1. Unmatched junction bases numbered 1, after V lost 6 bases and J lost 6 bases. The CDR3 runs to 12 residues. Germline loops: CDR1 LNHDA, CDR2 SQIVND (reference sequence). The CDR3 sequence is CASRRGPGELFF. CDR3 bases: TGTGCCAGTAGAAGGGGGCCCGGGGAGCTGTTTTTT. Using reference TRBV19 and TRBJ2-2 for the parts outside the CDR3, the full variable domain is DGGITQSPKYLFRKEGQNVTLSCEQNLNHDAMYWYRQDPGQGLRLIYYSQIVNDFQKGDIAEGYSVSREKKESFPLTVTSAQKNPTAFYLCASRRGPGELFFGEGSRLTVL.

CDR3 nucleotides: TGTGCCAGCAGCGCTTTACAGGGTTCTAATGAAAAACTGTTTTTT. Its translation: CASSALQGSNEKLFF. The V gene is TRBV9, the J gene TRBJ1-4; perhaps TRBD1 as D (6 bases). The V and J ends lost 3 bases and 3 bases respectively, with 12 bases between them. The CDR3 length is 15 residues. Germline loops: CDR1 SGDLS, CDR2 YYNGEE.

This clone turned up a few times. The sample contains more than one DNA sequence encoding this CDR3. This chain connects TRBV9 to TRBJ2-7; the match to TRBD2 covers 7 bases. CDR3 length: 17 amino acids. J gave up 0 bases and V 0 bases, and 9 bases lay outside the gene matches. The germline gives CDR1 SGDLS, CDR2 YYNGEE. CDR3 in amino acids: CASSVGGGAGLSYEQYF. The CDR3 nucleotides read TGTGCCAGCAGCGTAGGGGGTGGAGCGGGGCTCTCCTACGAGCAGTACTTC.

The rearrangement uses TRBV5-1 and TRBJ2-3; possible D gene TRBD2, 5 bases. Germline CDR1 and CDR2: SGHRS and YFSETQ. This CDR3 contains 14 residues. V gave up 9 bases and J gave up 6 bases, with 20 bases separating them. The CDR3 DNA is TGCGCCATCCCACCGGAGGATAGGAGTGATACGCAGTATTTT. It encodes CAIPPEDRSDTQYF.

CDR3 coding DNA: TGTGCCAGCAGCTTAGGGGCCAGACAGGGGCCCTACGAGCAGTACTTC. This translates into CASSLGARQGPYEQYF. The gene calls are TRBV7-6 and TRBJ2-7, with TRBD1 matching 8 bases. The V gene's germline CDR1 is SGHVS and CDR2 FNYEAQ. The V gene end was trimmed by 1 base and the J gene end by 2 bases; junction bases not matched to a gene: 7. The CDR3 is 16 residues long.

V gene TRBV4-2 combines with J gene TRBJ2-7, with 8 bases fitting TRBD2. V lost 4 bases, J lost 2 bases, and 13 bases stayed unmatched. The CDR3 is made up of 17 amino acids. CDR1 LGHNA and CDR2 YNFKEQ come from the germline V gene. The CDR3 DNA follows: TGTGCCAGCAGCCGCCGGGGGGGACTAGGTGGTCCCTACGAGCAGTACTTC. This codes for CASSRRGGLGGPYEQYF.

The gene calls are TRBV10-3 and TRBJ1-6; D unclear. In germline, CDR1 is ENHRY, CDR2 SYGVKD. V was cut by 3 bases and J by 7 bases, with 10 bases left in between. There are 14 residues in the CDR3. This chain's CDR3 is CAISDEGMNSPLHF. CDR3 sequence (DNA): TGTGCCATCAGTGATGAGGGTATGAATTCACCCCTCCACTTT.

This chain joins TRBV5-3 and TRBJ2-5; 12 positions agree with TRBD1. TRBV5-3 counts as an open reading frame of uncertain function. This CDR3 is built from 15 residues. V lost 4 bases and J lost 4; bases outside the gene matches: 5. In DNA, the CDR3 is TGTGCCAGAAGCACCCCGGGACAGGGGGCAGAGACCCAGTACTTC. It translates to CARSTPGQGAETQYF.

The V call is TRBV9, the J call TRBJ2-2; 15 bases are shared with TRBD2. This CDR3 comprises 19 residues. Per the germline V gene, CDR1 is SGDLS and CDR2 is YYNGEE. The trim removed 4 bases at V and 5 bases at J, leaving 12 bases unmatched. CDR3 loop: CASSPQPGLAGGWTGELFF. The CDR3 nucleotides read TGTGCCAGCAGCCCCCAGCCGGGACTAGCGGGAGGATGGACCGGGGAGCTGTTTTTT.

The chain joins TRBV28 to TRBJ1-5; D is possibly TRBD1 (5 bases). The ends were cut back, 4 bases at V and 7 bases at J, with 20 bases in the middle. This CDR3 contains 16 residues. CDR1 and CDR2 from the germline V gene are MDHEN and SYDVKM. Here the CDR3 reads CASSSTMGGQGQPQHF. The CDR3 region has the DNA TGTGCCAGCAGTTCCACCATGGGGGGTCAAGGGCAGCCCCAGCATTTT.

The gene calls are TRBV30 and TRBJ2-2, with D unresolved. This CDR3 has 13 residues. CDR1 is GTSNPN and CDR2 is SVGIG in the germline V gene (reference sequence). V lost 0 bases to trimming and J lost 5 bases, with 7 bases between them. CDR3 loop: CAWSVRRTGELFF. CDR3 nucleotide sequence: TGTGCCTGGAGTGTACGGAGAACCGGGGAGCTGTTTTTT.

The chain couples TRBV7-9 to TRBJ2-3; TRBD2 matches at 10 bases. CDR3 length equals 16 residues. J was trimmed by 2 bases and V by 5 bases; bases with no gene match: 7. Germline CDR1 and CDR2: SEHNR and FQNEAQ (reference sequence). In DNA form, the CDR3 reads TGTGCCAGCAGCGCGACTAGCGGGCTTCACACAGATACGCAGTATTTT. Translated: CASSATSGLHTDTQYF.

This clone has a single count. This rearrangement joins TRBV24-1 to TRBJ2-3, with 13 nucleotides matching TRBD2. The CDR3 has 20 residues. The germline gives CDR1 KGHDR, CDR2 SFDVKD. The trim removed 2 bases at V and 0 bases at J, leaving 10 bases unmatched. CDR3 loop: CATSDSGTSGKLWSTDTQYF. In DNA form, the CDR3 reads TGTGCCACCAGTGATTCCGGGACTAGCGGGAAGTTGTGGAGCACAGATACGCAGTATTTT.

The CDR3 sequence: CASSRALAGVYEQYF. The CDR3 DNA follows: TGTGCCAGCAGCCGCGCCCTAGCGGGAGTCTACGAGCAGTACTTC. The J gene is TRBJ2-7, the V gene TRBV9; 10 bases align to TRBD2. This CDR3 has 15 amino acids. V gave up 4 bases and J gave up 3 bases; unmatched junction bases: 7. Per germline, CDR1 SGDLS and CDR2 YYNGEE.

The chain uses TRBV4-2 and TRBJ2-6; 7 nucleotides line up with TRBD1. Per the germline V gene, CDR1 is LGHNA and CDR2 is YNFKEQ. V was clipped by 4 bases and J by 0 bases; unmatched bases: 3. This CDR3 has 16 residues. CDR3 loop: CASSRGQDSGANVLTF. The CDR3 DNA reads as TGTGCCAGCAGCCGCGGACAGGACTCTGGGGCCAACGTCCTGACTTTC.

This chain joins TRBV7-3 and TRBJ2-1; 11 nucleotides align to TRBD2. V lost 2 bases to trimming and J lost 6 bases; unmatched junction nucleotides: 3. The germline V gene has CDR1 SGHTA and CDR2 FQGTGA. The CDR3 sequence is 15 residues long. CDR3 in DNA: TGTGCCAGCAGCTTAGGGACTAGCGGACCCAATGAGCAGTTCTTC. It encodes CASSLGTSGPNEQFF.

This clone was seen only once. The chain has TRBV7-2 and TRBJ1-2; TRBD1 aligns across 8 bases. J was trimmed by 0 bases and V by 1 base; bases with no gene match: 10. Germline V lookup: CDR1 SGHTA, CDR2 FQGNSA. This CDR3 has 18 amino acids. CDR3 region: CASSLVRGRLLANYGYTF. CDR3 nucleotide sequence: TGTGCCAGCAGCTTAGTCAGGGGGCGTCTTCTAGCTAACTATGGCTACACCTTC.

The chain employs TRBV3-1 (or the pseudogene TRBV3-2) and TRBJ2-7, with 14 bases aligning to TRBD2. The CDR3 is made up of 17 amino acids. V shed 0 bases and J 6 bases; nucleotides not matched to a gene: 7. Per germline, CDR1 LGHDT and CDR2 YNNKEL (reference sequence). The CDR3 loop is CASSQDRGTSGSGEQYF. Written as DNA, the CDR3 is TGTGCCAGCAGCCAAGATCGGGGGACTAGCGGGAGTGGCGAGCAGTACTTC.

The sample holds a few counts of this clone. Here the CDR3 DNA reads TGTGCCAGCAGTTATGAGGCCAGCGTGTTCGGCGAGCAGTACTTC. It is translated as CASSYEASVFGEQYF. The chain couples TRBV6-2 or TRBV6-3 to TRBJ2-7, with D unresolved. The CDR3 contains 15 residues. The germline V and J ends were trimmed by 3 bases and 6 bases, with 18 bases remaining between them. Germline V CDR1 and CDR2: MNHEY, SVGEGT.

The chain employs TRBV18 and TRBJ1-4; 10 bases agree with TRBD1. V gave up 3 bases and J gave up 7 bases; unmatched junction bases: 8. The V gene's germline CDR1 is KGHSH and CDR2 LQKENI. This CDR3 is 16 amino acids long. The CDR3 loop reads CASSPRTGQGIEKLFF. The DNA of the CDR3 is TGTGCCAGCTCACCCCGGACGGGACAGGGGATTGAAAAACTGTTTTTT.

The rearrangement joins TRBV30 to TRBJ2-7, with TRBD2 matching over 7 bases. Losses at the gene ends were 0 bases for V and 4 bases for J; bases not matched to a gene: 15. Germline CDR1 reads GTSNPN; CDR2 reads SVGIG (reference sequence). This CDR3 comprises 17 residues. DNA of the CDR3: TGTGCCTGGAGTGTAGGTGTCCTGGCGGGGGTAGGTTACGAGCAGTACTTC. Translating gives CAWSVGVLAGVGYEQYF.

The DNA for the CDR3 is TGTGCCAGTAGTCAGGGCGACTATGGCTACACCTTC. It encodes CASSQGDYGYTF. The chain carries TRBV19 and TRBJ1-2, with D possibly being TRBD1 (5 bases). Germline V gene data show CDR1 as LNHDA and CDR2 as SQIVND (reference sequence). Trimming removed 5 bases at V and 3 bases at J, with 7 bases between. The CDR3 spans 12 residues.

The rearrangement links TRBV5-1 to TRBJ2-6, with 8 nucleotides matching TRBD2. The CDR3 loop spans 18 amino acids. The V segment lost 3 bases and the J segment 2 bases; nucleotides outside the gene matches: 10. Looked up from germline, CDR1 is SGHRS and CDR2 is YFSETQ. The CDR3 region has the DNA TGCGCCAGCAGCTGGGGACCGGGAGGGATGACTGGGGCCAACGTCCTGACTTTC. Protein sequence: CASSWGPGGMTGANVLTF. Full variable domain (missing parts from reference TRBV5-1 and TRBJ2-6): KAGVTQTPRYLIKTRGQQVTLSCSPISGHRSVSWYQQTPGQGLQFLFEYFSETQRNKGNFPGRFSGRQFSNSRSEMNVSTLELGDSALYLCASSWGPGGMTGANVLTFGAGSRLTVL.

The chain employs TRBV7-9 and TRBJ2-1; D might be TRBD2 (5 bases). Germline V gene lookup returns CDR1 SEHNR and CDR2 FQNEAQ (reference sequence). V was trimmed by 5 bases and J by 0 bases, leaving 14 bases between them. The CDR3 has 16 amino acids. The DNA for the CDR3 is TGTGCCAGCAGCCTCGCAGCGGCTAGCTCCTACAATGAGCAGTTCTTC. It encodes CASSLAAASSYNEQFF. Full variable domain (outside the CDR3, taken from reference TRBV7-9 and TRBJ2-1): DTGVSQNPRHKITKRGQNVTFRCDPISEHNRLYWYRQTLGQGPEFLTYFQNEAQLEKSRLLSDRFSAERPKGSFSTLEIQRTEQGDSAMYLCASSLAAASSYNEQFFGPGTRLTVL.

The V call is TRBV3-1 (or the pseudogene TRBV3-2), the J call TRBJ2-3; 7 bases are shared with TRBD1. The CDR3 has 15 residues. Germline values: CDR1 LGHDT, CDR2 YNNKEL (reference sequence). After removal of 2 bases from V and 0 bases from J, the junction contained 2 bases not matched to a gene. The CDR3, as DNA: TGTGCCAGCAGCCAATGGGGACAGAGCACAGATACGCAGTATTTT. This codes for CASSQWGQSTDTQYF.